This T cell receptor beta chain was captured by sequencing in a study of early T cells in non-severe SARS-CoV-2 infection. Study information: Whole-blood bulk RNA, unsorted, was sequenced, and chains were unpaired. Whole-study results and caveats: VDJdb-based matching was biased toward anti-spike CD8 responses and missed private and CD4 specificities.

Attachment of unique molecular identifiers to individual cDNA molecules was performed. In TCRdb, the 5' RACE reads were re-called with MiXCR into one record per CDR3 protein. The sample contains tens of thousands of distinct CDR3 sequences, roughly 7.9% of which appear only once. This clonotype was observed a few times. Antigen specificity is unknown. From germline, CDR1 is SNHLY and CDR2 FYNNEI. This CDR3 is 14 amino acids long. Trimming stripped 5 bases from V and 6 bases from J, with 15 bases between. The sequences come from whole blood, collected at baseline. This receptor was identified in an adult who was a healthcare worker with PCR-confirmed SARS-CoV-2 infection or an uninfected control (not recorded which). The chain employs TRBV2 and TRBJ2-3; D may be TRBD1 (6 bases). The CDR3 bases are TGTGCCAGCAGTCCCGGGGCAGGGGCTGATACGCAGTATTTT. Translating it yields CASSPGAGADTQYF.